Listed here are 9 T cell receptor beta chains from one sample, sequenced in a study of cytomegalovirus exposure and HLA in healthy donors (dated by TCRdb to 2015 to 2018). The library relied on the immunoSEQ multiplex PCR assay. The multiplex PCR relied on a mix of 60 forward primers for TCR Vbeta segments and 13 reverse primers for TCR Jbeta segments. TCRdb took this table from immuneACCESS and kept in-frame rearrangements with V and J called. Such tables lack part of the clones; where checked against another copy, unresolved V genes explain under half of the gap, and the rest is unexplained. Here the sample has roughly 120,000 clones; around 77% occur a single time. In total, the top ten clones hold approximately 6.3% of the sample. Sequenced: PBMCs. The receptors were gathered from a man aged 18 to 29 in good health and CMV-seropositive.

This CDR3 reads CASTIDRVAGEQYF. The CDR3 DNA reads as TGTGCCAGCACTATCGACAGGGTCGCGGGCGAGCAGTACTTC. The rearrangement links TRBV28 to TRBJ2-7; TRBD1 matches 7 bases. From germline, CDR1 is MDHEN and CDR2 SYDVKM. V gave up 7 bases and J gave up 6 bases; unmatched junction bases: 12. The CDR3 length is 14 residues.

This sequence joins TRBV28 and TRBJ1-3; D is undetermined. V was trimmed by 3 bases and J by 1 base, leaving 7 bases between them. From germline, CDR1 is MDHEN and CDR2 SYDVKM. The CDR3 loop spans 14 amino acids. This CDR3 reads CASSFSGSGNTIYF. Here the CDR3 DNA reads TGTGCCAGCAGTTTTTCCGGGTCTGGAAACACCATATATTTT. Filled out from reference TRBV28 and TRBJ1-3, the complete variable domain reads DVKVTQSSRYLVKRTGEKVFLECVQDMDHENMFWYRQDPGLGLRLIYFSYDVKMKEKGDIPEGYSVSREKKERFSLILESASTNQTSMYLCASSFSGSGNTIYFGEGSWLTVV.

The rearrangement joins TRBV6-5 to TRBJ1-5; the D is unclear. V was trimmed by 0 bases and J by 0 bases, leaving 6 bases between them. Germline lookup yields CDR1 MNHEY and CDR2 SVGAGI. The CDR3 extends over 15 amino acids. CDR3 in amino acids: CASSYSRNSNQPQHF. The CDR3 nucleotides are TGTGCCAGCAGTTACTCGCGCAATAGCAATCAGCCCCAGCATTTT.

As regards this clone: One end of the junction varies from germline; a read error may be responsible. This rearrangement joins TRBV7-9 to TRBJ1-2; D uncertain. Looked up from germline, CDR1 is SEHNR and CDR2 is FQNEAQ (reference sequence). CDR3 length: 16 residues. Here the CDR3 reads CSSSLALGSPSGGYTF. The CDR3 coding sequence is TGTTCCAGCAGCTTAGCGCTTGGCAGCCCCTCGGGGGGCTACACCTTC.

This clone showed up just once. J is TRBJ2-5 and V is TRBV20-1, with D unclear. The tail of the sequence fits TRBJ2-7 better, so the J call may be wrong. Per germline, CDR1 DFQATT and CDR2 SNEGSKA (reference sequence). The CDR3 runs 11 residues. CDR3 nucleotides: TGCAGTGCTAGAACACTATACGAGCAGTACTTC. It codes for CSARTLYEQYF.

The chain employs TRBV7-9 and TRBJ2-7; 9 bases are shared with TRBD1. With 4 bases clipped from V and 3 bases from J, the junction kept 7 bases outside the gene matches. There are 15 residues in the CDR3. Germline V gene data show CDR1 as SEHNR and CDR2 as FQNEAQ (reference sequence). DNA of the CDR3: TGTGCCAGCAGCTCCTGGGACAGGGCGGGCTACGAGCAGTACTTC. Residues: CASSSWDRAGYEQYF.

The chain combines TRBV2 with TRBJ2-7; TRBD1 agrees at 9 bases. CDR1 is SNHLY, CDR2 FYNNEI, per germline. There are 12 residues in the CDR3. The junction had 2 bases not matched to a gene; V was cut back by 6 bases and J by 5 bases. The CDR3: CASSRTGDEQYF. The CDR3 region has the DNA TGTGCCAGCAGCCGGACAGGGGACGAGCAGTACTTC.

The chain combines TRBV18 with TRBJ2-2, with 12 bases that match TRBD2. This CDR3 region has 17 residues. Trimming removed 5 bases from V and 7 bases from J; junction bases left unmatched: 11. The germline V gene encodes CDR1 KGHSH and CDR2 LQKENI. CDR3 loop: CASSSGTSGPEGGELFF. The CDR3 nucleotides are TGTGCCAGCTCATCGGGGACTAGCGGGCCTGAAGGCGGGGAGCTGTTTTTT.

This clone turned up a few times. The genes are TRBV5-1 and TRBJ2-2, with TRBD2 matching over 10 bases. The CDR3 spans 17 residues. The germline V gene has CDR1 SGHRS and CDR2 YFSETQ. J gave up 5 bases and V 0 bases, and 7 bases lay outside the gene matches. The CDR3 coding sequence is TGCGCCAGCAGCTTGGGGAGGACTAGCGGAGCAACCGGGGAGCTGTTTTTT. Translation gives CASSLGRTSGATGELFF.